These 22 T cell receptor beta chains originate from one sample sequenced in a study of vaccination effects on CD4 cells after COVID-19. The repertoire was sequenced with immunoSEQ multiplex PCR; TCRdb's copy has only in-frame clones and lacks some. The data contain under 40,000 clones, around four fifths of them singletons. Within the ViraFEST assay, antigen-specific CD4+ T cells underwent expansion with viral peptide pools prior to sequencing. When around 9 days of culture had elapsed, CD4+ T cells were isolated. Each participant received a vaccine that was either BNT162b2 or mRNA-1273, given as two doses. Their target antigens are unknown. The source material was CD4+ T cells from PBMCs cultured with HCoV-NL63 spike peptides, sampled after COVID-19 vaccination. These TCRs come from a human donor who received a COVID-19 vaccine. Some clones in this sample may be carry-over from other donors' samples.

This clone has a handful of counts. The chain carries TRBV6-5 and TRBJ1-1; D is perhaps TRBD1 (5 bases). Germline V gene data show CDR1 as MNHEY and CDR2 as SVGAGI. Trimming left V 10 bases short and J 3 bases short, with 18 bases between. The CDR3 consists of 14 residues. The CDR3 nucleotides read TGTGCCACCACAAGGGGCAGGCCATACACTGAAGCTTTCTTT. Amino acids: CATTRGRPYTEAFF.

The chain links TRBV18 to TRBJ2-1, with D maybe TRBD1 (6 bases). Trimming removed 0 bases from V and 4 bases from J, with 7 bases in between. This CDR3 is built from 14 residues. Per germline, CDR1 KGHSH and CDR2 LQKENI. CDR3 in amino acids: CASSPPDRYNEQFF. CDR3 coding DNA: TGTGCCAGCTCACCACCGGACAGATACAATGAGCAGTTCTTC.

CDR3: CASSVNSNQPQHF. The CDR3 nucleotides read TGTGCCAGTAGTGTTAATAGCAATCAGCCCCAGCATTTT. The chain is built from TRBV19 and TRBJ1-5; D is undetermined. The CDR3 has 13 amino acids. CDR1 LNHDA and CDR2 SQIVND come from the germline V gene (reference sequence). The ends were cut back, 5 bases at V and 0 bases at J, with 5 bases in the middle.

The chain combines TRBV12-5 with TRBJ2-5, with 8 bases fitting TRBD1. Germline CDR1 and CDR2: LGHNT and FRNRAP. This CDR3 is built from 14 residues. The V segment lost 8 bases and the J segment 4 bases; nucleotides outside the gene matches: 9. CDR3 nucleotide sequence: TGTGCTAGTTTTAGGTCCAGGGGGCGAGAGACCCAGTACTTC. Its protein is CASFRSRGRETQYF.

This clone was counted a single time. The CDR3: CASSFGTGKAEAFF. The CDR3 DNA reads as TGTGCCAGCAGCTTTGGGACAGGAAAAGCTGAAGCTTTCTTT. The chain uses TRBV5-8 and TRBJ1-1, with 8 bases identical to TRBD1. The CDR3 length is 14 residues. Germline V lookup: CDR1 SGHTS, CDR2 YDEGEE. V shed 2 bases, J shed 6 bases, and the junction held 6 bases outside the gene matches.

The chain joins TRBV29-1 to TRBJ1-6, with a weak D call TRBD1 (5 bases). CDR1 is SQVTM, CDR2 ANQGSEA, per germline. The V gene lost 6 bases and the J gene lost 8 bases, with 14 bases spanning the gap. CDR3 length: 13 residues. CDR3 region: CSVQSGSDSPLHF. The CDR3 DNA reads as TGCAGCGTACAGTCAGGGTCCGATTCACCCCTCCACTTT.

The rearrangement joins TRBV5-1 to TRBJ2-2, with D unresolved. V gave up 0 bases and J gave up 7 bases, with 4 bases separating them. The germline CDR1 and CDR2 sequences are SGHRS and YFSETQ. CDR3 length equals 12 residues. The CDR3 loop is CASSLDYGELFF. CDR3 nucleotides: TGCGCCAGCAGCTTGGATTACGGGGAGCTGTTTTTT.

The chain couples TRBV5-1 to TRBJ2-4; D remains ambiguous. CDR3 length: 17 amino acids. Trimming left V 1 base short and J 2 bases short, with 16 bases between. The germline V gene encodes CDR1 SGHRS and CDR2 YFSETQ. This CDR3 is CASSLTGIGLTKNIQYF. The DNA for the CDR3 is TGCGCCAGCAGCTTGACTGGGATCGGATTAACCAAAAACATTCAGTACTTC.

The chain employs TRBV7-3 and TRBJ2-2; TRBD1 might be the D (5 bases). Germline V CDR1 and CDR2: SGHTA, FQGTGA. There are 18 residues in the CDR3. Deletions cut 5 bases from V and 2 bases from J, with 21 bases between. The DNA for the CDR3 is TGTGCCAGCAGCCCGGGCCCGATCGGACATGGTAACACCGGGGAGCTGTTTTTT. Translation: CASSPGPIGHGNTGELFF.

The rearrangement joins TRBV10-2 to TRBJ1-5; no clear D. This CDR3 spans 15 amino acids. Trimming stripped 1 base from V and 6 bases from J, with 13 bases between. The germline V gene has CDR1 WSHSY and CDR2 SAAADI. As DNA, the CDR3 is TGCGCCAGCAGTGAGTGGAGGGAAGGCGGTCAGCCCCAGCATTTT. Translated: CASSEWREGGQPQHF.

This rearrangement joins TRBV18 to TRBJ1-6; perhaps TRBD1 as D (6 bases). V was cut by 4 bases and J by 7 bases, with 14 bases left in between. CDR1 and CDR2 (germline): KGHSH, LQKENI. The CDR3 contains 15 residues. The CDR3 loop reads CASSLQGSGNSPLHF. The CDR3 region has the DNA TGTGCCAGCTCACTACAGGGTTCCGGAAATTCACCCCTCCACTTT.

The chain combines TRBV10-3 with TRBJ2-5; D is perhaps TRBD2 (6 bases). The CDR3 loop spans 13 amino acids. CDR1 is ENHRY, CDR2 SYGVKD, per germline. The V end was cut by 6 bases, the J end by 5 bases, with 13 bases between. DNA of the CDR3: TGTGCCATCAGAGGCGCTGGAGGGGAGACCCAGTACTTC. This codes for CAIRGAGGETQYF.

This chain connects TRBV6-2 or TRBV6-3 to TRBJ2-7; 7 positions agree with TRBD1. The CDR3 contains 14 residues. The trim removed 5 bases at V and 3 bases at J, leaving 7 bases unmatched. Germline V gene data show CDR1 as MNHEY and CDR2 as SVGEGT. CDR3: CASSRNRGGYEQYV. For the CDR3, the DNA is TGTGCCAGCAGTCGTAACAGGGGTGGCTACGAGCAGTACGTC.

The chain has TRBV6-5 and TRBJ1-1; D may be TRBD1 (5 bases). CDR3 length: 15 amino acids. V shed 7 bases and J shed 0 bases, with 15 bases lying between them. Germline V lookup: CDR1 MNHEY, CDR2 SVGAGI. CDR3 sequence reads: CASTGVGGLNTEAFF. The CDR3 nucleotides are TGTGCCAGCACCGGGGTGGGGGGTTTGAACACTGAAGCTTTCTTT.

In this sample, this clone turned up once. J is TRBJ2-3 and V is TRBV10-1, with 11 nucleotides matching TRBD1. V shed 10 bases, J shed 3 bases, and the junction held 9 bases outside the gene matches. Germline values: CDR1 WNHNN, CDR2 SYGVQD (reference sequence). The CDR3 is made up of 15 amino acids. In nucleotides, the CDR3 is TGCGCCACCTCGGACAGGGGGCAAGGGACAGATACGCAGTATTTT. As protein: CATSDRGQGTDTQYF.

The CDR3 sequence: CASSQTRDSSGNTIYF. CDR3 DNA: TGTGCCAGCAGCCAAACCCGGGACAGCTCTGGAAACACCATATATTTT. The chain links TRBV7-9 to TRBJ1-3; TRBD1 aligns across 7 bases. The CDR3 is 16 residues long. Germline assignment: CDR1 SEHNR and CDR2 FQNEAQ (reference sequence). The ends lost 5 bases at V and 0 bases at J; junction bases unmatched: 7.

The chain carries TRBV19 and TRBJ1-3; tentative D call: TRBD1 (6 bases). V lost 5 bases and J 3 bases, leaving 20 bases between the germline ends. There are 17 residues in the CDR3. Germline assignment: CDR1 LNHDA and CDR2 SQIVND (reference sequence). CDR3 sequence (DNA): TGTGCCAGTAGTCCTCACCTCGGGACAATTGATGGAAACACCATATATTTT. It codes for CASSPHLGTIDGNTIYF.

This sequence joins TRBV19 and TRBJ2-3; the D is unclear. Germline assignment: CDR1 LNHDA and CDR2 SQIVND (reference sequence). Trimming left V 2 bases short and J 4 bases short, with 10 bases between. The CDR3 consists of 14 residues. In DNA form, the CDR3 reads TGTGCCAGTAGTATATCCGCTAGTTCAGATACGCAGTATTTT. It yields the protein CASSISASSDTQYF.

This chain links TRBV27 with TRBJ1-3; a possible D gene is TRBD1 (6 bases). Germline V gene sequence: CDR1 MNHEY, CDR2 SMNVEV (reference sequence). The CDR3 runs 16 residues. Deletions cut 4 bases from V and 5 bases from J, with 18 bases between. Here the CDR3 DNA reads TGTGCCAGCAGTTACGCGGGGGGCGCAGGGAGAAACACCATATATTTT. Translating gives CASSYAGGAGRNTIYF.

The chain has TRBV7-2 and TRBJ2-2; TRBD1 matches 9 bases. The germline V gene encodes CDR1 SGHTA and CDR2 FQGNSA. This CDR3 spans 15 amino acids. Germline trimming cut 3 bases from V and 6 bases from J; bases unmatched to any gene: 5. CDR3 amino acids: CASSFPGQGPGELFF. The DNA of the CDR3 is TGTGCCAGCAGCTTTCCGGGACAGGGACCCGGGGAGCTGTTTTTT.

The gene calls are TRBV2 and TRBJ2-3; maybe TRBD2 (5 bases). Germline V CDR1 and CDR2: SNHLY, FYNNEI. The ends were cut back, 4 bases at V and 1 base at J, with 12 bases in the middle. The CDR3 extends over 15 amino acids. Here the CDR3 reads CASSVLAPGTDTQYF. In nucleotides, the CDR3 is TGTGCCAGCAGTGTCCTAGCCCCGGGCACAGATACGCAGTATTTT.

The V gene is TRBV6-6, the J gene TRBJ2-1; 11 bases are shared with TRBD2. V lost 5 bases to trimming and J lost 7 bases; unmatched junction nucleotides: 10. Germline V gene sequence: CDR1 MNHNY, CDR2 SVGAGI (reference sequence). The CDR3 is 16 residues long. The CDR3 nucleotides read TGTGCCAGCAGTCCACCGGTGGCTAGCGGGGGGAATGAGCAGTTCTTC. Translated: CASSPPVASGGNEQFF.